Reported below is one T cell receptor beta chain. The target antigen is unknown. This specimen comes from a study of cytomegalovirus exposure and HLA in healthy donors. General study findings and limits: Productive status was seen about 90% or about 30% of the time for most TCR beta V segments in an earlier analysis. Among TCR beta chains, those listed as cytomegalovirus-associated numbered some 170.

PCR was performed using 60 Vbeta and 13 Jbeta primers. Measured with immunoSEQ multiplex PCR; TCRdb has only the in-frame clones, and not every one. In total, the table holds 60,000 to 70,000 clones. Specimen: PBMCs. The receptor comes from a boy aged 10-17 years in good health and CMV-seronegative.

The CDR3 coding sequence is TGTGCCTGGAGTGTACGAGGGATGGGCAATCAGCCCCAGCATTTT. Its protein is CAWSVRGMGNQPQHF. The chain couples TRBV30 to TRBJ1-5; D gene unclear. This CDR3 is built from 15 residues. Germline assignment: CDR1 GTSNPN and CDR2 SVGIG (reference sequence). V was pared by 0 bases and J by 2 bases, with 11 bases between.